This is a list of T cell receptor beta chains from one sample in a study of cytomegalovirus exposure and HLA in healthy donors. Using immunoSEQ multiplex PCR, the repertoire was profiled, and TCRdb retains in-frame clones only, with some absent. The data hold 170,000 or so clones, with around 80% observed a single time. Sample: PBMCs. The receptors were sampled from a woman in her forties or fifties in good health and CMV-seronegative. CDR3s include the opening cysteine and the closing phenylalanine or tryptophan. A D gene is named only where the DNA matches it firmly. Clone size is shown for a subset of rows, as once, few, many or a class of expanded clone.

d_call	v_call	clone_size	j_call	cdr3_nt	cdr3_aa
.	TRBV9	.	TRBJ1-4	TGTGCCAGCAGCGCCCGAGCCACAGCTGAAAAACTGTTTTTT	CASSARATAEKLFF
TRBD2	TRBV7-8	.	TRBJ2-3	TGTGCCAGCAGCTTAGCGTCTAGCGGGGCCACAGATACGCAGTATTTT	CASSLASSGATDTQYF
.	TRBV18	.	TRBJ1-4	TGTGCCAGCTCACCATTACGTGACAGCCCTAATGAAAAACTGTTTTTT	CASSPLRDSPNEKLFF
TRBD1	TRBV7-8	.	TRBJ2-3	TGTGCCAGCAGCCCGATGTGGGGACAGGTAAAAAGCACAGATACGCAGTATTTT	CASSPMWGQVKSTDTQYF
.	TRBV9	.	TRBJ2-4	TGTGCCAGCAGCGTAGCCCCGGGGGATGGAAACATTCAGTACTTC	CASSVAPGDGNIQYF
.	TRBV5-1	.	TRBJ2-1	TGCGCCAGCAGCGTAAACAGGTACAATGAGCAGTTCTTC	CASSVNRYNEQFF
TRBD1	TRBV18	.	TRBJ2-6	TGTGCCAGCTCACCGAGGACAGGGGGAGGGTCTGGGGCCAACGTCCTGACTTTC	CASSPRTGGGSGANVLTF
.	TRBV30	.	TRBJ2-5	TGTGCCTGGGCGACTTCAAAGTGGACCCAGTACTTC	CAWATSKWTQYF
.	TRBV7-9	.	TRBJ2-7	TGTGCCAGCAGCTTATACGAGCTTTCCTACGAGCAGTACTTC	CASSLYELSYEQYF
TRBD2	TRBV6-1	.	TRBJ2-1	TGTGCCAGCAGGTCTAGCGGGGGCTCCTACAATGAGCAGTTCTTC	CASRSSGGSYNEQFF
.	TRBV7-8	once	TRBJ1-5	TGTGCCAGCAGCTTAGTTCGGACGGGAATAGGTCAGCCCCAGCATTTT	CASSLVRTGIGQPQHF
.	TRBV2	few	TRBJ2-7	TGTGCCAGCAGTGACAGGGGATACGAGCAGTACTTC	CASSDRGYEQYF
.	TRBV18	.	TRBJ1-5	TGTGCCAGCTCACTACAGGGTAACAATCAGCCCCAGCATTTT	CASSLQGNNQPQHF
TRBD2	TRBV5-1	.	TRBJ2-2	TGCGCCAGCAGCTTCAGCGGGAGTCGTACCGGGGAGCTGTTTTTT	CASSFSGSRTGELFF
.	TRBV7-9	.	TRBJ2-2	TGTGCCAGCAGCTCCCCACTCGGTGGGGAGCTGTTTTTT	CASSSPLGGELFF
.	TRBV9	.	TRBJ2-7	TGTGCCAGCAGCCCCAGCGGCGGGAACTACGAGCAGTACTTC	CASSPSGGNYEQYF
.	TRBV4-2	.	TRBJ2-2	TGTGCCAGCAGCCAAGATTTTGGCAGATCCACCGGGGAGCTGTTTTTT	CASSQDFGRSTGELFF
TRBD1	TRBV19	.	TRBJ2-7	TGTGCCAGTAGTACCGGGACAGGGAGTTCCTACGAGCAGTACTTC	CASSTGTGSSYEQYF
.	TRBV19	.	TRBJ2-4	TGTGCCAGTAGTATCTATCCCTTTAGGGAGAAAAACATTCAGTACTTC	CASSIYPFREKNIQYF
TRBD1	TRBV7-3	.	TRBJ1-1	TGTGCCAGCAGCTTCTTAACAGGGGGTGAAGCTTTCTTT	CASSFLTGGEAFF
.	TRBV5-1	few	TRBJ2-2	TGCGCCAGCAGCCCGACACCCACGAACACCGGGGAGCTGTTTTTT	CASSPTPTNTGELFF
.	TRBV2	.	TRBJ2-1	TGTGCCAGCAGTGAAGAGGACAACCGCTACAATGAGCAGTTCTTC	CASSEEDNRYNEQFF
TRBD1	TRBV14	.	TRBJ2-3	TGTGCCAGCAGCCAAGTGGGGACAGGGTTACGAAATACGCAGTATTTT	CASSQVGTGLRNTQYF